In this sample, the clone carrying this T cell receptor (beta chain) turned up a few times. Antigen: not known. The sample is drawn from a study of vaccination and CD4 T cells after COVID-19. About the research overall: Control cultures received a CEFX pool, an HIV-1 Nef pool, or no peptide.

The CDR3 covers 15 residues. V was pared by 2 bases and J by 4 bases, with 12 bases between. Germline CDR1 and CDR2: MNHNS and SASEGT. Treatment meaning: roughly 11-day PBMC culture with coronavirus spike peptide pools or control peptides (ViraFEST assay). Culture conditions combined more than 1.5 million PBMCs per well with around 9.7 IU/ml IL-2 and around 10 ug/ml peptide pools. Replacement of half the medium with fresh IL-2 medium took place on days 3 and 7. Whole-study results and caveats: Spike mono-reactivity was shown by 304 of 307 vaccine-specific clones in convalescent patients.

Cultured CD4+ T cell DNA underwent sequencing with the Oncomine TCR Beta short-read assay. TCRdb redid the calling of the PCR reads with MiXCR, one entry per CDR3 protein. Here the sample spans a few thousand distinct CDR3 sequences, approximately 40% being singletons. The sample comprised CD4+ T cells from blood, cultured in vitro. The receptor's source is a human donor who had recovered from COVID-19. This chain connects TRBV6-1 to TRBJ1-3; a weak D match, TRBD1 (6 bases). In DNA, the CDR3 is TGTGCCAGCAGTGAAACCCCAGGGGCCGGAAACACCATATATTTT. Translating it yields CASSETPGAGNTIYF.